The 18 T cell receptor beta chains in this list originate from one sample, sequenced in a study of cytomegalovirus exposure and HLA in healthy donors. Only in-frame clones appear in the TCRdb table, and some are missing; sequencing was by immunoSEQ multiplex PCR. The sample carries 200,000 to 300,000 clones, less than 95% recorded once. The sequencing sample was made of PBMCs. Receptors were obtained from a woman in her 30s in good health and CMV-seronegative.

The chain uses TRBV20-1 and TRBJ2-1; TRBD1 matches 9 bases. CDR1 and CDR2 from the germline V gene are DFQATT and SNEGSKA (reference sequence). The CDR3 loop spans 10 amino acids. The V and J ends lost 7 bases and 10 bases, in that order; junction bases with no gene match: 2. The CDR3 coding sequence is TGCAGTGGGGGGACAGGGGAGCAGTTCTTC. Protein: CSGGTGEQFF.

V gene TRBV25-1 combines with J gene TRBJ2-5; D is perhaps TRBD2 (6 bases). The CDR3 runs 15 residues. The V and J ends lost 2 bases and 2 bases respectively, with 12 bases between them. CDR1 MGHDK and CDR2 SYGVNS come from the germline V gene. CDR3 sequence reads: CASSEEQRVQETQYF. As DNA, the CDR3 is TGTGCCAGCAGTGAAGAACAGCGGGTGCAAGAGACCCAGTACTTC.

This clone has just a few counts. V gene TRBV14 combines with J gene TRBJ2-1; 11 nucleotides line up with TRBD2. CDR3 size: 15 residues. Germline loops: CDR1 SGHDN, CDR2 FVKESK. V was clipped by 2 bases and J by 5 bases; unmatched bases: 2. CDR3 sequence reads: CASSQLGLADNEQFF. CDR3 coding DNA: TGTGCCAGCAGCCAACTGGGACTAGCGGACAATGAGCAGTTCTTC.

The J gene is TRBJ1-1, the V gene TRBV28; 8 nucleotides line up with TRBD1. This CDR3 comprises 14 residues. V lost 6 bases, J lost 1 base, and 4 bases stayed unmatched. Germline loops: CDR1 MDHEN, CDR2 SYDVKM. Here the CDR3 DNA reads TGTGCCAGCAGCCTGACAGGGGAGAACACTGAAGCTTTCTTT. Its protein is CASSLTGENTEAFF.

The chain carries TRBV9 and TRBJ1-5, with no clear D. Germline values: CDR1 SGDLS, CDR2 YYNGEE. CDR3 length equals 15 residues. The V gene lost 0 bases and the J gene lost 0 bases, with 7 bases spanning the gap. The CDR3 coding sequence is TGTGCCAGCAGCGTAGATGCGGCTAGCAATCAGCCCCAGCATTTT. Its protein product is CASSVDAASNQPQHF.

This clone has a handful of counts. The rearrangement uses TRBV5-1 and TRBJ2-7; TRBD2 aligns across 7 bases. Germline V CDR1 and CDR2: SGHRS, YFSETQ. J lost 0 bases, V lost 6 bases, and 3 bases had no gene match. The length of the CDR3 is 13 residues. This chain's CDR3 is CASTGGSSYEQYF. Here the CDR3 DNA reads TGCGCCAGCACGGGCGGGAGCTCCTACGAGCAGTACTTC.

The genes are TRBV7-9 and TRBJ2-7; D gene ambiguous. Looked up from germline, CDR1 is SEHNR and CDR2 is FQNEAQ (reference sequence). Trimming stripped 1 base from V and 2 bases from J, with 9 bases between. The CDR3 has 14 residues. The CDR3 loop reads CASSLGSIAYEQYF. CDR3 coding DNA: TGTGCCAGCAGCTTAGGTTCCATCGCCTACGAGCAGTACTTC.

This clone has only one observation. V is TRBV7-2 and J is TRBJ2-3; 8 nucleotides agree with TRBD1. CDR3 length: 15 amino acids. Trimming took 5 bases from V and 2 from J; bases not matched to a gene: 6. The V gene's germline CDR1 is SGHTA and CDR2 FQGNSA. CDR3 residues: CASSPRQGTTDTQYF. As DNA, the CDR3 is TGTGCCAGCAGCCCGAGACAGGGGACCACAGATACGCAGTATTTT.

The chain has TRBV6-1 and TRBJ1-1, with D unclear. The germline V and J ends were trimmed by 8 bases and 3 bases, with 7 bases remaining between them. Germline V gene lookup returns CDR1 MNHNS and CDR2 SASEGT. CDR3 length: 11 amino acids. CDR3 sequence reads: CASAGYTEAFF. The DNA for the CDR3 is TGTGCCAGCGCGGGATACACTGAAGCTTTCTTT.

The chain uses TRBV9 and TRBJ1-4; D is unclear. The CDR3 totals 13 residues. The germline gives CDR1 SGDLS, CDR2 YYNGEE. Trimming took 4 bases from V and 2 from J, leaving 6 bases between them. For the CDR3, the DNA is TGTGCCAGCAGCCCCCGCACTAATGAAAAACTGTTTTTT. Protein: CASSPRTNEKLFF.

V and J are TRBV7-2 and TRBJ2-3, with D perhaps matching TRBD1 or TRBD2 (5 bases each). Deletions cut 1 base from V and 2 bases from J, with 10 bases between. This CDR3 has 15 amino acids. Germline CDR1 reads SGHTA; CDR2 reads FQGNSA. The CDR3 nucleotides are TGTGCCAGCAGCTTAGGGGGGTTAATCACAGATACGCAGTATTTT. Translation gives CASSLGGLITDTQYF.

The chain employs TRBV7-2 and TRBJ1-2; TRBD1 aligns across 7 bases. CDR3 length: 13 residues. The V gene end was trimmed by 5 bases and the J gene end by 4 bases; junction bases not matched to a gene: 4. CDR1 and CDR2 from the germline V gene are SGHTA and FQGNSA. CDR3 DNA: TGTGCCAGCAGCCTGGGACAGTTCTATGGCTACACCTTC. It is translated as CASSLGQFYGYTF.

The V and J genes are TRBV11-2 and TRBJ2-2; tentatively, D is TRBD2 (6 bases). CDR3 length: 19 residues. In germline, CDR1 is SGHAT, CDR2 FQNNGV. Trimming took 1 base from V and 0 from J, leaving 18 bases between them. The DNA of the CDR3 is TGTGCCAGCAGCTTAGGGGGTCGGCGGGGACCCGCGAACACCGGGGAGCTGTTTTTT. This sequence encodes CASSLGGRRGPANTGELFF. The full variable domain, rest sourced from reference TRBV11-2 and TRBJ2-2, is EAGVAQSPRYKIIEKRQSVAFWCNPISGHATLYWYQQILGQGPKLLIQFQNNGVVDDSQLPKDRFSAERLKGVDSTLKIQPAKLEDSAVYLCASSLGGRRGPANTGELFFGEGSRLTVL.

The chain employs TRBV19 and TRBJ1-5, with D uncertain. Between the trimmed V and J ends, which lost 6 bases and 4 bases, there was a span of 13 bases. Germline V gives CDR1 LNHDA, CDR2 SQIVND (reference sequence). This CDR3 region has 14 residues. In DNA, the CDR3 is TGTGCCAGTAGAGTCGGACGTGGAAATCAGCCCCAGCATTTT. Protein product: CASRVGRGNQPQHF.

This chain joins TRBV7-9 and TRBJ2-7; 7 nucleotides match TRBD1. Germline CDR1 is SEHNR and CDR2 is FQNEAQ (reference sequence). The J segment lost 6 bases and the V segment lost 8 bases, leaving 7 bases of the junction unmatched. The CDR3 runs 12 residues. CDR3 protein: CASEGANSEQYF. The CDR3, as DNA: TGTGCCAGCGAGGGGGCTAACAGCGAGCAGTACTTC. The full variable domain, with the rest looked up from reference TRBV7-9 and TRBJ2-7, is DTGVSQNPRHKITKRGQNVTFRCDPISEHNRLYWYRQTLGQGPEFLTYFQNEAQLEKSRLLSDRFSAERPKGSFSTLEIQRTEQGDSAMYLCASEGANSEQYFGPGTRLTVT.

This chain links TRBV10-1 with TRBJ1-2; maybe TRBD1 (6 bases). Trimming left V 3 bases short and J 3 bases short, with 20 bases between. Germline loops: CDR1 WNHNN, CDR2 SYGVQD (reference sequence). The length of the CDR3 is 17 residues. The CDR3 DNA is TGCGCCAGCAGTGAACGGAGCAGGACAGACTTTGACTATGGCTACACCTTC. Translated, it gives CASSERSRTDFDYGYTF.

The chain recombines TRBV19 with TRBJ1-2; D is unclear. Trimming took off 3 bases at V and 4 bases at J, with 9 bases between the two ends. The germline V gene encodes CDR1 LNHDA and CDR2 SQIVND (reference sequence). This CDR3 is 13 amino acids long. CDR3: CASSISTRYGYTF. The CDR3 DNA reads TGTGCCAGTAGTATTTCCACACGCTATGGCTACACCTTC.

The genes are TRBV5-1 and TRBJ2-7; TRBD1 agrees at 9 bases. Germline loops: CDR1 SGHRS, CDR2 YFSETQ. This CDR3 region has 16 residues. Trimming cost V 4 bases and J 3 bases; bases outside gene matches: 11. In DNA, the CDR3 is TGCGCCAGCAGCCCCAGTGGACAGGGGCAGGGCTACGAGCAGTACTTC. Residues: CASSPSGQGQGYEQYF. Together with reference TRBV5-1 and TRBJ2-7, the CDR3 gives the full variable domain: KAGVTQTPRYLIKTRGQQVTLSCSPISGHRSVSWYQQTPGQGLQFLFEYFSETQRNKGNFPGRFSGRQFSNSRSEMNVSTLELGDSALYLCASSPSGQGQGYEQYFGPGTRLTVT.